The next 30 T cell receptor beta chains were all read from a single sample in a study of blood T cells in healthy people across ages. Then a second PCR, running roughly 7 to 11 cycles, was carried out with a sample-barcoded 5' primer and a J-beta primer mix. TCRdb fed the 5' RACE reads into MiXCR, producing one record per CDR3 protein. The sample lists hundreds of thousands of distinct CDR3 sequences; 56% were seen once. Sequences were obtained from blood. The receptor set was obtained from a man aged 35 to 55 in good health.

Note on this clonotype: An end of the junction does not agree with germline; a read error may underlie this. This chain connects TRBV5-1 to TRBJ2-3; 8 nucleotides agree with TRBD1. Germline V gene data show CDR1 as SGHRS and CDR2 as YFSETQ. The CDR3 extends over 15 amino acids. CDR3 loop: CASSLVGQGTETQYF. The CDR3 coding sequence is TGCGCCAGCAGCTTAGTTGGACAGGGTACAGAGACGCAGTATTTT.

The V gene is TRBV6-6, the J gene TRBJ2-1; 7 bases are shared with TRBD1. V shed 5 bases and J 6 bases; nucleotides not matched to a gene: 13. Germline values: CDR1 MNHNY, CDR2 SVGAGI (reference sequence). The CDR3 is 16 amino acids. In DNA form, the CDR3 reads TGTGCCAGCAGTCGACAGGGTGGGGGAAGGAGCAATGAGCAGTTCTTC. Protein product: CASSRQGGGRSNEQFF.

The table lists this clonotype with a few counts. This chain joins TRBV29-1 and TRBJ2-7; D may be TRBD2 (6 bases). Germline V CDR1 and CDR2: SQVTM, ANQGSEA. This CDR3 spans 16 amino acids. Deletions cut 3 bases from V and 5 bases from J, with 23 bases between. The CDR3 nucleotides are TGCAGCGTTGATAACGGGTGGGGAGGTCGAACCGACGAGCAGTACTTC. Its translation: CSVDNGWGGRTDEQYF.

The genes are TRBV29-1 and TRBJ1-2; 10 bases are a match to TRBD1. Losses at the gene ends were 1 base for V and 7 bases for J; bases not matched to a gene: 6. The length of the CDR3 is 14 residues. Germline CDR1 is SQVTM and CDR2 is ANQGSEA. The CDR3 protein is CSVEGPGTGVGYTF. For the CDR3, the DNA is TGCAGCGTTGAAGGTCCCGGGACAGGGGTTGGCTACACCTTC.

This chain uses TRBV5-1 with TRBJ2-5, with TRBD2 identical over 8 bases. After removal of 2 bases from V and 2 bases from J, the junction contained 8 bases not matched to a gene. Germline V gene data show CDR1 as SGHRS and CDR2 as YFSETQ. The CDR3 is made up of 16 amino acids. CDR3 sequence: CASSFPRGGIQETQYF. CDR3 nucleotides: TGCGCCAGCAGCTTTCCCCGCGGGGGGATTCAAGAGACCCAGTACTTC.

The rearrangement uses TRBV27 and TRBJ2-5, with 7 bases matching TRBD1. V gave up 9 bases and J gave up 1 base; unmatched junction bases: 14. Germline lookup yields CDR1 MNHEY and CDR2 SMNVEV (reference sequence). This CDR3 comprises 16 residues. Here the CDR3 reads CASGRGLGQVQETQYF. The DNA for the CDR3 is TGTGCCAGTGGTAGGGGCCTAGGACAGGTCCAAGAGACCCAGTACTTC.

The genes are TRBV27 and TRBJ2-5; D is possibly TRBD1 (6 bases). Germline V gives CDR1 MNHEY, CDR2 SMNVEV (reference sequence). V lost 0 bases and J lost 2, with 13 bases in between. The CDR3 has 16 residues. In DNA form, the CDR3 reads TGTGCCAGCAGTTTATCGAACAGGGTGGGGCAAGAGACCCAGTACTTC. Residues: CASSLSNRVGQETQYF.

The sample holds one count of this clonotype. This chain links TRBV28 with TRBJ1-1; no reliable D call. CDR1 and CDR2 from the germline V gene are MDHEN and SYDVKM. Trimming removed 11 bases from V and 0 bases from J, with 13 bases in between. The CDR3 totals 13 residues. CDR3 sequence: CAVRQDVNTEAFF. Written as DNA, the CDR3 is TGTGCCGTTAGGCAGGACGTGAACACTGAAGCTTTCTTT. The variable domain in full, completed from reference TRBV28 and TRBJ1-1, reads DVKVTQSSRYLVKRTGEKVFLECVQDMDHENMFWYRQDPGLGLRLIYFSYDVKMKEKGDIPEGYSVSREKKERFSLILESASTNQTSMYLCAVRQDVNTEAFFGQGTRLTVV.

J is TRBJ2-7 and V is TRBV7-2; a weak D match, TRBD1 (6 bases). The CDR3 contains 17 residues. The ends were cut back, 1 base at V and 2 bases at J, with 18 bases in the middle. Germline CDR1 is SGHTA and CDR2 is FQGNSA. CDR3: CASSLGRAGVGTYEQYF. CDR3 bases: TGTGCCAGCAGCTTAGGGCGGGCAGGGGTAGGGACCTACGAGCAGTACTTC.

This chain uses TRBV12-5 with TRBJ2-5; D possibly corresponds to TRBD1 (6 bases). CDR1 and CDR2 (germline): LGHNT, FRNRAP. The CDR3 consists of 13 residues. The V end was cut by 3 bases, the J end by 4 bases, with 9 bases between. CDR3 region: CASGFTGRETQYF. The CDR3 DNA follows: TGTGCTAGTGGTTTTACAGGGAGAGAGACCCAGTACTTC.

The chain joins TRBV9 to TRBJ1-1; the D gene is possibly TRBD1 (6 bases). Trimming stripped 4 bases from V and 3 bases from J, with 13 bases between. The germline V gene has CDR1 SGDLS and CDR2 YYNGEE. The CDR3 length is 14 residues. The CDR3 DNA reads TGTGCCAGCAGCCCTCAGGGGACCCACACTGAAGCTTTCTTT. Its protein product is CASSPQGTHTEAFF.

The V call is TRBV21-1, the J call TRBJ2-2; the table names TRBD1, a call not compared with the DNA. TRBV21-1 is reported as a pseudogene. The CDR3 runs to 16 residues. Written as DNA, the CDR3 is TGTGCCAGCAGCATTGGGGACGTGACGAACACCGGGGAGCTGTTTTTT. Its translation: CASSIGDVTNTGELFF.

CDR3 sequence: CASGTGTTYEQYF. CDR3 bases: TGTGCCAGCGGGACAGGGACCACCTACGAGCAGTACTTC. V is TRBV5-6 and J is TRBJ2-7; 9 bases are a match to TRBD1. CDR1 is SGHDT and CDR2 is YYEEEE in the germline V gene. The CDR3 has 13 residues. J lost 2 bases, V lost 7 bases, and 4 bases had no gene match.

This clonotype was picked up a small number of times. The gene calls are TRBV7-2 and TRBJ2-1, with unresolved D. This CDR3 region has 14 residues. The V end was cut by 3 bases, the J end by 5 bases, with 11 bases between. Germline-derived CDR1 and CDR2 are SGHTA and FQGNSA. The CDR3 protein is CASSFRGSHNEQFF. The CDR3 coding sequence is TGTGCCAGCAGCTTTCGTGGTAGCCACAATGAGCAGTTCTTC.

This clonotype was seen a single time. The CDR3 DNA sequence: TGTGCCAGCAGTTACGAGGGGAACTATAATTCACCCCTCCACTTT. Protein product: CASSYEGNYNSPLHF. The chain couples TRBV6-5 to TRBJ1-6; tentative D call: TRBD1 (5 bases). The CDR3 runs 15 residues. Per the germline V gene, CDR1 is MNHEY and CDR2 is SVGAGI. V was trimmed by 2 bases and J by 3 bases, leaving 8 bases between them.

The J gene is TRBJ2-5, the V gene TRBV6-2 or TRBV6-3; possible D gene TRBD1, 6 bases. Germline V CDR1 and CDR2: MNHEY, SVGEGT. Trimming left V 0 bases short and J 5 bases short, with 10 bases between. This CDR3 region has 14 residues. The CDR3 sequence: CASSYSMGAETQYF. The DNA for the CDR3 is TGTGCCAGCAGTTACTCGATGGGGGCTGAGACCCAGTACTTC.

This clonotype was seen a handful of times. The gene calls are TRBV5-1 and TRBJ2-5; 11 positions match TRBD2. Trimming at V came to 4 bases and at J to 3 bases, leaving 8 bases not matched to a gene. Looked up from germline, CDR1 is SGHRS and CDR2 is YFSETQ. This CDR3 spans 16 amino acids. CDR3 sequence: CASSVDLAGGEETQYF. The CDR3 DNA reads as TGCGCCAGCAGCGTGGACCTAGCGGGGGGCGAAGAGACCCAGTACTTC.

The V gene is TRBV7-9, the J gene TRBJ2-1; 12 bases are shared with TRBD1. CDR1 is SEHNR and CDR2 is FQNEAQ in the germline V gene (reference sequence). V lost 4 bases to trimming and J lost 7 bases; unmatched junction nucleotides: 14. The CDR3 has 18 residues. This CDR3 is CASSSDTKGQGARNEQFF. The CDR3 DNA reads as TGTGCCAGCAGCTCCGACACTAAGGGACAGGGGGCGAGGAATGAGCAGTTCTTC.

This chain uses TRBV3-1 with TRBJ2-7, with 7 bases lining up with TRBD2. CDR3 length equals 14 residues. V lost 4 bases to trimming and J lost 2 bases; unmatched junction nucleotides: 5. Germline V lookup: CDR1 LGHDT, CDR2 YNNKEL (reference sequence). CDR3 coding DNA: TGTGCCAGCAGCCGTGGGAGGGCCACCTACGAGCAGTACTTC. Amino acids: CASSRGRATYEQYF.

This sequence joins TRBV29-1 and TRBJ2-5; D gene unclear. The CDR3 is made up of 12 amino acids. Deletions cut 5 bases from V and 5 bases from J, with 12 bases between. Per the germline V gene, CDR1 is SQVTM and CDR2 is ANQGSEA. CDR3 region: CSVQAAWETQYF. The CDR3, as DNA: TGCAGCGTTCAGGCTGCGTGGGAGACCCAGTACTTC.

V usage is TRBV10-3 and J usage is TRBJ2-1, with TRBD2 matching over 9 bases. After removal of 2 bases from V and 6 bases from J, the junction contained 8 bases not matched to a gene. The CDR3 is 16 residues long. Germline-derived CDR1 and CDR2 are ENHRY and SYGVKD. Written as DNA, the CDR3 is TGTGCCATCAGTGAGATTTTTGGTAGCGGGAGCAATGAGCAGTTCTTC. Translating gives CAISEIFGSGSNEQFF.

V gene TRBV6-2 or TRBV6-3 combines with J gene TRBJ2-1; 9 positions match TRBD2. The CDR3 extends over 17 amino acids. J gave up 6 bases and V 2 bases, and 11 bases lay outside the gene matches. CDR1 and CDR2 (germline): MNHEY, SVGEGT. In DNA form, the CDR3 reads TGTGCCAGCAGTTACCTCCTGGGGGCGGGAGGGTCCAATGAGCAGTTCTTC. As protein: CASSYLLGAGGSNEQFF.

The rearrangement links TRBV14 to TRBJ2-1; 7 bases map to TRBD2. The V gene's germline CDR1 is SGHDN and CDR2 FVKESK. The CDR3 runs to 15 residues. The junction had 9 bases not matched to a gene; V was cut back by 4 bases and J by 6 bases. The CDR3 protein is CASSPERGVRNEQFF. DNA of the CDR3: TGTGCCAGCAGCCCAGAGCGGGGAGTCCGCAATGAGCAGTTCTTC. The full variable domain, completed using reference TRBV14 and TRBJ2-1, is EAGVTQFPSHSVIEKGQTVTLRCDPISGHDNLYWYRRVMGKEIKFLLHFVKESKQDESGMPNNRFLAERTGGTYSTLKVQPAELEDSGVYFCASSPERGVRNEQFFGPGTRLTVL.

CDR3 region: CASSQGPGTVYEQYF. CDR3 DNA sequence: TGTGCCAGCAGCCAAGGGCCGGGGACCGTCTACGAGCAGTACTTC. V and J are TRBV14 and TRBJ2-7; D may match TRBD1 or TRBD2 (5 bases each). Germline CDR1 reads SGHDN; CDR2 reads FVKESK. Deletions cut 1 base from V and 3 bases from J, with 13 bases between. CDR3 size: 15 residues.

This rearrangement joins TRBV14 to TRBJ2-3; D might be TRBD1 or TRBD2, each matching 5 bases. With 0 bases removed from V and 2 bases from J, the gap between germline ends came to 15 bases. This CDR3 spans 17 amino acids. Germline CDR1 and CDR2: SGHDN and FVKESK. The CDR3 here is CASSQEGPVPSTDTQYF. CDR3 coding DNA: TGTGCCAGCAGCCAAGAGGGACCGGTACCCTCCACAGATACGCAGTATTTT. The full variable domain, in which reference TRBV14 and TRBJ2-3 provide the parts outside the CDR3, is EAGVTQFPSHSVIEKGQTVTLRCDPISGHDNLYWYRRVMGKEIKFLLHFVKESKQDESGMPNNRFLAERTGGTYSTLKVQPAELEDSGVYFCASSQEGPVPSTDTQYFGPGTRLTVL.

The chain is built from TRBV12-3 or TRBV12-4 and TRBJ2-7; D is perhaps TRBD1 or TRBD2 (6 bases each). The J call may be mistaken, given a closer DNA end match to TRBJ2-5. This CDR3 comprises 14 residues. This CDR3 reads CASSFRRGGETQYF. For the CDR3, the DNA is TGTGCCAGCAGTTTCCGGAGAGGGGGGGAGACCCAGTACTTC.

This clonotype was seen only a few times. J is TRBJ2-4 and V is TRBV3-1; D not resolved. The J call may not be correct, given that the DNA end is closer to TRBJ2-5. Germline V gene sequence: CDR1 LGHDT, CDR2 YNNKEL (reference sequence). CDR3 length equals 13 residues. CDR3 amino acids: CASKVQPSETQYF. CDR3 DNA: TGTGCCAGCAAAGTACAGCCCTCAGAGACCCAGTACTTC.

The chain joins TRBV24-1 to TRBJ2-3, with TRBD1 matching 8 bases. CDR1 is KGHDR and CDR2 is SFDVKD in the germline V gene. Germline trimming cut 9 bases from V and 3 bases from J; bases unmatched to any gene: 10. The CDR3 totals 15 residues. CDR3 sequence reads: CATEAAGGATDTQYF. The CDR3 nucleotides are TGTGCCACCGAGGCCGCAGGGGGCGCGACAGATACGCAGTATTTT.

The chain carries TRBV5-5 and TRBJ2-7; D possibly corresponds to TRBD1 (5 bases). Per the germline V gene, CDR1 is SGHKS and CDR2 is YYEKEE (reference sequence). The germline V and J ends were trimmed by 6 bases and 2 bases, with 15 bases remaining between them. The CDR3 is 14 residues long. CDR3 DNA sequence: TGTGCCAGCATTAACTGGGGCACTACCTACGAGCAGTACTTC. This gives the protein CASINWGTTYEQYF.

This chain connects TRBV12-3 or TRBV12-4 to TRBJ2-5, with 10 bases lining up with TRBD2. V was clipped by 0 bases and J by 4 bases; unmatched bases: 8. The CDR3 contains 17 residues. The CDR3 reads CASSLAVPAGGRETQYF. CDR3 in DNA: TGTGCCAGCAGTTTAGCGGTTCCAGCGGGGGGGCGAGAGACCCAGTACTTC.